The present entry profiles one T cell receptor (beta chain) with its context. Its antigen is unknown. One base away there is no much larger clone; base qualities are not given. V gives up 5 bases and J gives up 5 bases, and the segment between their germline ends measures 16 bases. The CDR3 covers 14 residues, taking in both the cysteine and the phenylalanine. The CDR3 DNA has 42 bases and is translated from base 1. CDR1 is given as SEHNR and CDR2 as FQNEAQ, both from the germline V gene (reference sequence). The record originates from a study of cytomegalovirus exposure and HLA in healthy donors (dated by TCRdb to about 2017). Turning to the overall study: An earlier analysis of roughly 610 of the donors reported approximately 280 Gb of sequence data and 90 million to 120 million unique TCR beta sequences obtained from 180 million or so T cells. In addition to the first cohort of around 670 subjects, a separate validation cohort of over 90 different subjects was used. Class I and class II HLA loci were covered by the typing at four-digit resolution. A later analysis re-examined previously published TCR beta repertoires from more than 550 donors and added high-resolution HLA genotyping to investigate patterns of TCR occurrence. All discovery cohort repertoires had been generated on a single sequencing platform. The study profiled the T cell repertoires of more than 500 subjects by immunosequencing and related them to cytomegalovirus serostatus. Among the 398 genotyped donors, roughly 80% belonged to the genetic ancestry cluster associated with self-reported Caucasian donors. The number of typed donors differed by locus: 629-630 for A, B, C, DRB1 and DQB1; 522 for DQA1; approximately 610 for DPA1; and 400 to 480 for DPB1. Donor age, sex, ethnicity and CMV serostatus were collected together with the repertoire data. The study was designed to test whether signatures of past pathogen exposure could be identified by cataloging public T cell receptors. Genome-wide SNP genotypes for about 65% of the 666 donors were used in a later genetic analysis, which treated that subset as a discovery cohort. High-throughput TCR immunosequencing, statistical association of individual TCRs with disease status, and machine learning were combined to predict cytomegalovirus infection status. Five DR-DQ haplotypes were handled as single units for association and clustering, since linkage in the cohort was strong. In the later analysis, no new phenotypic data were used to find candidate immune exposures; instead, reliance was placed on TCR beta sequences and their occurrence across donors. An earlier analysis of 450 to 750 of the donors used high-throughput TCR beta sequencing to judge whether each TCR beta V gene segment behaved as functional or pseudogenic. On average, 235,054 unique TCR beta nucleotide sequences were sequenced per donor among some 420 genotyped donors of the cohort, with roughly 20% of those sequences being non-productive. Approximately 300 gigabases of sequencing data and around 85 million unique TCR sequences made up an early release that covered several hundred HLA-typed donors. Summary of the overall study and its limitations: The classifier was reported to diagnose cytomegalovirus status with high specificity and sensitivity in both the original and validation cohorts. A cluster of highly shared sequence variants was judged likely to represent a technical artifact of the sequencing pipeline. An association between a missense DCLRE1C variant and V-gene and J-gene trimming of TCR beta chains was found in a later genetic analysis and replicated in an independent cohort. When HLA alleles, especially DR and DQ, strongly co-occurred, attributing TCR associations to individual alleles was difficult. According to a later analysis, most CMV-associated TCR beta chains appeared to be HLA-restricted, and the HLA associations seemed to be driven largely by CMV exposure. According to a later analysis, parvovirus B19, influenza, CMV and Epstein-Barr virus appeared linked to several top co-occurrence clusters. Most TCR sequences were observed very rarely across donors, whereas some public TCRs were present in many individuals. Roughly uniform sequencing depth across donors was assumed in presence/absence analyses, although this assumption may not hold. Linkage disequilibrium might explain the correlated functional status among segregating V segments, but an unknown experimental factor could not be ruled out. In a later analysis, TCR association rates were found to vary across HLA loci, with the most associated TCRs seen for DRB1 alleles and the fewest for HLA-C alleles. At a false discovery rate of 0.05, a later analysis linked 16,951 TCR beta sequences to specific HLA alleles. Because HLA typing was unavailable for some donors at each locus, only the typed subset was used in association tests. The study gave a list of about 150 TCR beta chains associated with cytomegalovirus. The authors suggested that the approach could potentially be extended to other disease states and immunological phenotypes. A later analysis found that HLA-associated TCR beta chains were more clonally expanded and had lower generation probabilities than equally common non-associated chains. The 87-base-pair reads could not distinguish some IMGT-functional V segments, including TRBV6-2 and TRBV6-3, so those segments were excluded. In this cohort, only TCR beta chains were sequenced, and detectable features were limited by the absence of alpha or paired-chain data. Because counts were too low, some 17 rarely observed V segments, including chromosome 9 orphons, were left out of the earlier analysis of 500 to 750 of the donors. Immune exposure information for the cohort was limited to CMV serostatus. A further reported finding was that TCR beta sequences accurately predicted the HLA-A and HLA-B alleles for most subjects in the first cohort. In vitro tests confirmed that a few of the cytomegalovirus-associated TCR beta chains recognize cytomegalovirus antigens. Broadly in line with IMGT annotations, most TCR beta V segments showed up in productive rearrangements about 90% or about 30% of the time in an earlier analysis of a few hundred of the donors. According to a later genetic analysis, donors in an Asian-associated ancestry cluster had fewer N-insertions in productive TCRs than the roughly 700-donor mean.

In total, over 600 healthy bone marrow donors made up the cohort. At the time of sampling, all cohort members were nominally healthy, though unrecorded immune exposures were likely present. The donor tested CMV seronegative, placing the donor among the approximately 360 seronegative members of the cohort. A peripheral blood sample was provided by each donor, and peripheral blood mononuclear cells were used for TCR beta sequencing. Genomic DNA extraction from the blood cell samples was performed with the Qiagen DNeasy Blood Extraction Kit. The library was built by means of the immunoSEQ multiplex PCR assay. The multiplex PCR relied on a mix of 60 forward primers for TCR Vbeta segments and 13 reverse primers for TCR Jbeta segments. The CDR3 region of rearranged TCR beta genes was amplified from genomic DNA by a multiplex PCR assay. The amplified TCR beta libraries were sequenced on the Illumina HiSeq System as 87-base-pair reads. The original pipeline was this. In a later analysis, some 80 million unique TCR beta chains were counted across the approximately 620 repertoires, and roughly 10 million of these chains were shared by at least two donors. To remove PCR and sequencing errors, raw reads were error-corrected and collapsed into unique sequences using a nearest-neighbor algorithm that merged closely related sequences. CDR3 sequences were aligned to IMGT reference sequences to assign V, D and J gene segments. For a sequence to be retained, a match of at least six nucleotides was required to both a V gene segment and a J gene segment. A rearrangement was called productive if the CDR3 had no stop codons and remained in frame with V and J, and every other rearrangement was called non-productive. Following IMGT convention, CDR3 was defined as the stretch from the second conserved V-encoded cysteine up to the conserved J-encoded phenylalanine. The earlier analysis of about 590 of the donors excluded sequences that lacked an unambiguous match to a single V gene segment. An earlier analysis of around 600 of the donors classified V segments as functional when productive rearrangements were above 56.7% and as segregating when the standard deviation between donors was above 5%. A statistical classification framework was built to diagnose cytomegalovirus status from the catalog of TCR beta chain sequences. In a later analysis, TCR nucleotide sequences were compared against IMGT/GENE-DB human TR gene sequences so that V and J genes could be assigned. The TCRdist pipeline was used in a later analysis to assign CDR3 sequences and most-parsimonious VDJ recombination scenarios. A later analysis defined each TCR beta chain by its CDR3 amino acid sequence plus V-gene family, and excluded reads lacking a unique V-gene family. To address suspected cross-contamination and a sequencing artifact, a later analysis removed a few hundred highly shared, low-generation-probability nucleotide sequences. In a later analysis, a clonal expansion index was calculated for each public chain from normalized within-repertoire ranks of inferred template counts. Generation probabilities in a later analysis came from a VDJ recombination model fitted to out-of-frame rearrangements, and those results were checked against IGoR. Hypergeometric tests were used in a later analysis to score TCR-TCR, TCR-HLA and TCR-CMV co-occurrence, with a repertoire-size bias correction applied to the TCR pairs. A later analysis estimated false discovery rates by permuting HLA or CMV assignments 20 times. In a later analysis, co-occurring TCRs were grouped with DBSCAN, and TCRdist sequence similarity was added when clustering was performed within HLA-allele-positive subsets. Repertoires with fewer than 30,000 or more than 120,000 public chains, plus five repertoires with anomalous nucleotide sharing, were excluded from co-occurrence clustering. This immuneACCESS table, as held by TCRdb, lists in-frame sequences with V and J called but not all clones. Of the missing ones, under half trace to an unresolved V gene in checked studies; the others have no known cause. The V and J calls and the clone size are those of that table, but D and trimming were determined from the DNA. This sample has about 150,000 clones in its table, and around 81% of those were observed once. The ten largest clones add up to roughly 1.4% of the sample.

The V and J segments used are TRBV7-9 and TRBJ2-7; the D gene lacks a confident call. The receptor's source is a man aged 40-49 years in good health and CMV-seronegative. The sample consisted of PBMCs. The CDR3 protein: CASSPRLGIDEQYF. Read as DNA, the sequence is TGTGCCAGCAGCCCTAGGCTGGGTATCGACGAGCAGTACTTC.